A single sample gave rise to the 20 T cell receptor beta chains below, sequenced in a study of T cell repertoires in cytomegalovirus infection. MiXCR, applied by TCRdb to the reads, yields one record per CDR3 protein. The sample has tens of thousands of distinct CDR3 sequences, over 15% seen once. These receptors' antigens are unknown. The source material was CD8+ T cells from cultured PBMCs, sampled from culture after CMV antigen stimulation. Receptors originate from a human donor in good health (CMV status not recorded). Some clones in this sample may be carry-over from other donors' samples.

The CDR3, as DNA: TGTGCCAGCAGCCCTAGCGGGAGCTATGAGCAGTTCTTC. The encoded protein is CASSPSGSYEQFF. The rearrangement joins TRBV7-8 to TRBJ2-1; TRBD2 aligns across 10 bases. After removal of 5 bases from V and 8 bases from J, the junction contained 3 bases not matched to a gene. The germline V gene encodes CDR1 SGHVS and CDR2 FQNEAQ. The CDR3 is 13 amino acids.

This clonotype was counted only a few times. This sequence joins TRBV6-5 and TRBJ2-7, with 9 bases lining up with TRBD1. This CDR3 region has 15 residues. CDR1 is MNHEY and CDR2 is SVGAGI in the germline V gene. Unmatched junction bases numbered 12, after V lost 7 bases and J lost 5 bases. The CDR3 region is CASTKGQGWSHEQYF. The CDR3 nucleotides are TGTGCCAGCACGAAGGGACAGGGATGGTCCCACGAGCAGTACTTC.

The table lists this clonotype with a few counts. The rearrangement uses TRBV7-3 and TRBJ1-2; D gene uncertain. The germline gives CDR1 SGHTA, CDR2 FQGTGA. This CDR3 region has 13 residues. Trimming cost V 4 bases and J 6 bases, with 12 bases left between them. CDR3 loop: CASSSSLQDGYTF. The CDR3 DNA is TGTGCCAGCAGCTCATCTCTGCAAGATGGCTACACCTTC. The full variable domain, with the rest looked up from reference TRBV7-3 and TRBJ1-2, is GAGVSQTPSNKVTEKGKYVELRCDPISGHTALYWYRQSLGQGPEFLIYFQGTGAADDSGLPNDRFFAVRPEGSVSTLKIQRTERGDSAVYLCASSSSLQDGYTFGSGTRLTVV.

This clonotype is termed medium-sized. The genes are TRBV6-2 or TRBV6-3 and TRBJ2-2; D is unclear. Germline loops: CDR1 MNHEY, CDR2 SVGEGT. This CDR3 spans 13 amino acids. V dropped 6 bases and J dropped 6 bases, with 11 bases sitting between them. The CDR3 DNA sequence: TGTGCCAGCAGCTACCGTCCAGCCGGGGAGCTGTTTTTT. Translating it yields CASSYRPAGELFF.

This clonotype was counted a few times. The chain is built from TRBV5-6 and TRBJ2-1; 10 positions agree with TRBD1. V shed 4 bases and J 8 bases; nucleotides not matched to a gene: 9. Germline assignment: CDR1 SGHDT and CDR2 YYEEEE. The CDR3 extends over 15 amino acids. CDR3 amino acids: CASSLDRGRGDEQFF. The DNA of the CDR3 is TGTGCCAGCAGCCTCGACAGGGGGCGAGGGGATGAGCAGTTCTTC. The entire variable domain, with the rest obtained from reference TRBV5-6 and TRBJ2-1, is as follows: DAGVTQSPTHLIKTRGQQVTLRCSPKSGHDTVSWYQQALGQGPQFIFQYYEEEERQRGNFPDRFSGHQFPNYSSELNVNALLLGDSALYLCASSLDRGRGDEQFFGPGTRLTVL.

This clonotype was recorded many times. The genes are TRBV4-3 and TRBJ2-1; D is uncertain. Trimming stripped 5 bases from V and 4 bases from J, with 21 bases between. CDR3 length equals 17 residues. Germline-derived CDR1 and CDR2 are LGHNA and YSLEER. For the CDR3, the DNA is TGCGCCAGCAGCGCAAGTTGGGTGGACCAGCCGTACAATGAGCAGTTCTTC. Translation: CASSASWVDQPYNEQFF.

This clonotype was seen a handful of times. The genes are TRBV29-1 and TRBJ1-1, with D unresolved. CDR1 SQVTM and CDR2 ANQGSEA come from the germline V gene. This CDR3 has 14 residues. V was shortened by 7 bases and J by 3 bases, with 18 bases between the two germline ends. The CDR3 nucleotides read TGCAGCGCCGGACTTCCAGGCCGGCACACTGAAGCTTTCTTT. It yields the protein CSAGLPGRHTEAFF.

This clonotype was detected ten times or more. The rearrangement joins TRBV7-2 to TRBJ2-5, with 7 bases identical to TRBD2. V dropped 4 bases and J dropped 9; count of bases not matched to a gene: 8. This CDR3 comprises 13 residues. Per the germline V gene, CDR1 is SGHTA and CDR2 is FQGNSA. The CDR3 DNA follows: TGTGCCAGCAGCTCGCGGACTAGTTTGGCCCAGTACTTC. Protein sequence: CASSSRTSLAQYF.

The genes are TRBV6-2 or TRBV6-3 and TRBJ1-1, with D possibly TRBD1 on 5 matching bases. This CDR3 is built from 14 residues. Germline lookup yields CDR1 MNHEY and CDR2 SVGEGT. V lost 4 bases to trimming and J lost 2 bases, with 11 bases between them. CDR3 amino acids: CASSSIRENTEAFF. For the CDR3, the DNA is TGTGCCAGCAGTTCGATCAGGGAAAACACTGAAGCTTTCTTT.

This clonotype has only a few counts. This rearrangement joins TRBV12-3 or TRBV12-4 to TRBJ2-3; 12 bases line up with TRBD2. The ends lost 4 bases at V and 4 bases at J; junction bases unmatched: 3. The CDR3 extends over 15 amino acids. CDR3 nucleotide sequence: TGTGCCAGCAGTTGGACTAGCGGGGACTCAGATACGCAGTATTTT. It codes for CASSWTSGDSDTQYF.

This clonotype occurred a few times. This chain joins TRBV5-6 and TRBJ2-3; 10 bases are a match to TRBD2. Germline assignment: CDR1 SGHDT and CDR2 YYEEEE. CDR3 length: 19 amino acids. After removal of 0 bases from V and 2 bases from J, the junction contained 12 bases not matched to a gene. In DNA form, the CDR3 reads TGTGCCAGCAGCTTGGGAAGCGGGGGGGCCTTTGGACTCACAGATACGCAGTATTTT. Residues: CASSLGSGGAFGLTDTQYF.

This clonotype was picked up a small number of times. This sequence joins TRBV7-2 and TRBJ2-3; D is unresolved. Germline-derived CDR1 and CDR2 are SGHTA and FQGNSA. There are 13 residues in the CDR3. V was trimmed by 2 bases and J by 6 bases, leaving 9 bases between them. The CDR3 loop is CASSLLTRDTQYF. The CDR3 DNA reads TGTGCCAGCAGCTTATTGACTCGGGATACGCAGTATTTT.

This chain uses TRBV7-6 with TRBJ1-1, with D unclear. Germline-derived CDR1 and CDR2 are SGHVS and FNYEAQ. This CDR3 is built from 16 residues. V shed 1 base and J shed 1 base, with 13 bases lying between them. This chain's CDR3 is CASSLDLSDSNTEAFF. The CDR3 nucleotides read TGTGCCAGCAGCTTAGATCTTTCAGACTCGAACACTGAAGCTTTCTTT. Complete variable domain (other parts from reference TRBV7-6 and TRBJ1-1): GAGVSQSPRYKVTKRGQDVALRCDPISGHVSLYWYRQALGQGPEFLTYFNYEAQQDKSGLPNDRFSAERPEGSISTLTIQRTEQRDSAMYRCASSLDLSDSNTEAFFGQGTRLTVV.

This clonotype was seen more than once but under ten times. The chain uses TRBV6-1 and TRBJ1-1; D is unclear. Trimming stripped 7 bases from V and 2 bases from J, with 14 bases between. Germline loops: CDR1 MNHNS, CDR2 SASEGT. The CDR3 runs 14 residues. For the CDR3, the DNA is TGTGCCAGCATCCCGGTCCTCATTAACACTGAAGCTTTCTTT. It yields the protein CASIPVLINTEAFF.

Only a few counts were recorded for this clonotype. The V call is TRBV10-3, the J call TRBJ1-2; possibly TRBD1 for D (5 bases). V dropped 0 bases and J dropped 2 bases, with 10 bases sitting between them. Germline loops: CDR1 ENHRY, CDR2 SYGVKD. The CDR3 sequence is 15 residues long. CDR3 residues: CAISESGTENYGYTF. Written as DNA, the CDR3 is TGTGCCATCAGTGAGTCTGGGACCGAGAACTATGGCTACACCTTC.

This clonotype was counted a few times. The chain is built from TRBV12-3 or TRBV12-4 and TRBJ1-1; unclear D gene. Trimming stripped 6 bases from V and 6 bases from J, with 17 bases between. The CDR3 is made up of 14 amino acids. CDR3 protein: CASSLVSYLSEAFF. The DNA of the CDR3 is TGTGCCAGCAGCCTCGTTTCATATTTGTCTGAAGCTTTCTTT.

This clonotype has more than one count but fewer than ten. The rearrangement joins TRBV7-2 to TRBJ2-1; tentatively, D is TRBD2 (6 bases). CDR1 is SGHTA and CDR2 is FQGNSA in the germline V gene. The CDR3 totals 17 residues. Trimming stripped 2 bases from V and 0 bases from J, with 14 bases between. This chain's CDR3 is CASSLPLRGYSYNEQFF. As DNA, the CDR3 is TGTGCCAGCAGCTTACCCCTCCGGGGGTACTCCTACAATGAGCAGTTCTTC.

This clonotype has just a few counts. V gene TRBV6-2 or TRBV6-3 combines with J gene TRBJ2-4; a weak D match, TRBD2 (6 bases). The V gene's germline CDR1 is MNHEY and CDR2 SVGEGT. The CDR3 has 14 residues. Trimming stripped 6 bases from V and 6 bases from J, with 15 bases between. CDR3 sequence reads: CASRSPGLLNIQYF. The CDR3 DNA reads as TGTGCCAGCAGATCTCCGGGACTGTTAAACATTCAGTACTTC.

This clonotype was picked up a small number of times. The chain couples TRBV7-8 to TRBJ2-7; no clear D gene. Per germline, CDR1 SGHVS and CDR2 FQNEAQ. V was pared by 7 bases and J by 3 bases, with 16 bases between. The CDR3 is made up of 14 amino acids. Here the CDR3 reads CASNPDDGYYEQYF. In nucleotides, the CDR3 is TGTGCCAGCAACCCTGATGATGGATACTACGAGCAGTACTTC.

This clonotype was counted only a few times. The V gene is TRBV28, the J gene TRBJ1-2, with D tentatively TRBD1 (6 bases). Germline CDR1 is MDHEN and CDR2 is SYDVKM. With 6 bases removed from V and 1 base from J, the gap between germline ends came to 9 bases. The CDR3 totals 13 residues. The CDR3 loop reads CASSPRGNYGYTF. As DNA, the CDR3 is TGTGCCAGCAGCCCCAGGGGTAACTATGGCTACACCTTC.